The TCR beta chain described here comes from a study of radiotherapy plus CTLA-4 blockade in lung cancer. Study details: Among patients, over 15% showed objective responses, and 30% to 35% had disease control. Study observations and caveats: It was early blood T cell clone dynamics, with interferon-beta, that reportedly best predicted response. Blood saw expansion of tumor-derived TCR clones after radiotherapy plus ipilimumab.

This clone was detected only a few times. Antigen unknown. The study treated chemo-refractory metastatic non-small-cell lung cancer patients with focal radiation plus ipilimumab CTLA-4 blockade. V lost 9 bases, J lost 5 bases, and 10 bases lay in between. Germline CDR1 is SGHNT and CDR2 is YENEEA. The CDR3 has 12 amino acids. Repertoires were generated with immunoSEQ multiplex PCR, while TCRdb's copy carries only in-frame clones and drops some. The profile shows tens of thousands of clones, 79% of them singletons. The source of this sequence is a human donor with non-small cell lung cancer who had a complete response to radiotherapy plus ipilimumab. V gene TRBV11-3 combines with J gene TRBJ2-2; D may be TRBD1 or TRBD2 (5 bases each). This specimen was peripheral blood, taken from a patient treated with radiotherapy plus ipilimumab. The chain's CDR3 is CASRDGTGELFF. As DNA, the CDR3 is TGTGCCAGTAGGGACGGGACCGGGGAGCTGTTTTTT.